This T cell receptor (beta chain) is from a study of early T cells in non-severe SARS-CoV-2 infection. In the study overall: The sequenced material was bulk RNA from unsorted whole blood, and its chains were unpaired.

This clonotype came up many times. This CDR3 comprises 14 residues. Trimming took 6 bases from V and 6 from J; bases not matched to a gene: 8. Looked up from germline, CDR1 is MNHEY and CDR2 is SVGAGI. TCRdb reprocessed the 5' RACE reads via MiXCR and lists one record per CDR3 protein. The table shows about 68,000 distinct CDR3 sequences, with 12% occurring only once. The rearrangement links TRBV6-5 to TRBJ2-3, with 8 bases aligning to TRBD2. Sequencing was done on a sample of whole blood. This clonotype was obtained from an adult who was a healthcare worker with PCR-confirmed SARS-CoV-2 infection or an uninfected control (not recorded which). CDR3 residues: CASRRAGARDTQYF. CDR3 coding DNA: TGTGCCAGCAGACGAGCGGGGGCGCGGGATACGCAGTATTTT.